These T cell receptor beta chains were read from a single sample in a study of beta chain features in type 1 diabetes. Method: immunoSEQ multiplex PCR; TCRdb's copy keeps in-frame clones and lacks some. Of more than 8,500 clones detected, about 84% appear once; the ten largest clones hold more than 1.3%. The sequencing sample was made of Tregs from blood. The receptors here all came from a woman in her late teens or twenties in good health. The CDR3 runs from the conserved cysteine through the conserved F or W. Fields, in order: J gene, V gene, CDR3 length, D gene, clone size, CDR3 DNA, CDR3 protein. D genes are given only for firm matches. Clone size is stated in some rows and not others, as once, few, many or a class when expanded.

j_call: TRBJ1-2; v_call: TRBV5-4; cdr3_length: 18; d_call: TRBD1; clone_size: NA; cdr3_nt: TGTGCCAGCAGCTTGGGGACCTCACAGGGGGCGCTTATCTATGGCTACACCTTC; cdr3_aa: CASSLGTSQGALIYGYTF
j_call: TRBJ2-7; v_call: TRBV10-3; cdr3_length: 12; d_call: NA; clone_size: NA; cdr3_nt: TGTGCCATCAAGACAAACCCCTACGAGCAGTACTTC; cdr3_aa: CAIKTNPYEQYF
j_call: TRBJ2-7; v_call: TRBV5-5; cdr3_length: 16; d_call: TRBD2; clone_size: NA; cdr3_nt: TGTGCCAGCAGCTTGGTTAGCGGGAGTAGCACCTACGAGCAGTACTTC; cdr3_aa: CASSLVSGSSTYEQYF
j_call: TRBJ1-6; v_call: TRBV27; cdr3_length: 14; d_call: TRBD1; clone_size: NA; cdr3_nt: TGTGCCAGCGGAAGACAGGGGAATAATTCACCCCTCCACTTT; cdr3_aa: CASGRQGNNSPLHF
j_call: TRBJ2-2; v_call: TRBV7-2; cdr3_length: 14; d_call: NA; clone_size: few; cdr3_nt: TGTGCCAGCAGCTTAATGGGGGGCACCGGGGAGCTGTTTTTT; cdr3_aa: CASSLMGGTGELFF
j_call: TRBJ2-4; v_call: TRBV4-2; cdr3_length: 17; d_call: NA; clone_size: NA; cdr3_nt: TGTGCCAGCAGCCAACCCCTAACGCGGAGAGACAAAAACATTCAGTACTTC; cdr3_aa: CASSQPLTRRDKNIQYF
j_call: TRBJ2-1; v_call: TRBV27; cdr3_length: 15; d_call: NA; clone_size: NA; cdr3_nt: TGTGCCAGCAGTACGCCCTGGTCGGTAGCGCCTGAGCAGTTCTTC; cdr3_aa: CASSTPWSVAPEQFF
j_call: TRBJ2-7; v_call: TRBV23-1; cdr3_length: 18; d_call: TRBD1; clone_size: NA; cdr3_nt: TGCGCCAGCAGTCAATTCCGGGTAAACAGGGGGCTGGTGTACGAGCAGTACTTC; cdr3_aa: CASSQFRVNRGLVYEQYF
j_call: TRBJ1-1; v_call: TRBV20-1; cdr3_length: 9; d_call: NA; clone_size: once; cdr3_nt: TGCAGTGCTATAACTGAAGCTTTCTTT; cdr3_aa: CSAITEAFF
j_call: TRBJ1-1; v_call: TRBV19; cdr3_length: 14; d_call: TRBD1; clone_size: NA; cdr3_nt: TGTGCCAGTAAAAAGGGACAGGGGGCACCTGAAGCTTTCTTT; cdr3_aa: CASKKGQGAPEAFF